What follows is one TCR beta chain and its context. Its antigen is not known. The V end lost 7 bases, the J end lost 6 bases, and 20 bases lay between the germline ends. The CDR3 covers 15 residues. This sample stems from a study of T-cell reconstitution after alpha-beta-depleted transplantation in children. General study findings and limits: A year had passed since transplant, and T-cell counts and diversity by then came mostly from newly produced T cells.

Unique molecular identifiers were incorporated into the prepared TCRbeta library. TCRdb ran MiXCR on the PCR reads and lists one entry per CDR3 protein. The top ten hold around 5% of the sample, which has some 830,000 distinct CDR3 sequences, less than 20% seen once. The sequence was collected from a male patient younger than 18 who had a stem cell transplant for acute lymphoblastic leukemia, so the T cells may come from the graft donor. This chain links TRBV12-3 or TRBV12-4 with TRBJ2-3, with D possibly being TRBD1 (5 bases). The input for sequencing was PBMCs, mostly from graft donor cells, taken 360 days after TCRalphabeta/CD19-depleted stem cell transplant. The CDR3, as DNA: TGTGCCAGCACCACGGCAGGACATCTGAGGGATACGCAGTATTTT. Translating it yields CASTTAGHLRDTQYF.